What follows describes a single T cell receptor (beta chain). Its specificity is not known. An assay was performed, and its level was deep. Using immunoSEQ multiplex PCR, the repertoire was profiled, and TCRdb retains in-frame clones only, with some absent. The data show around 2.1 million clones, around 95% seen once. The data belong to a study of shared clonotypes between healthy human individuals. V was shortened by 1 base and J by 0 bases, with 10 bases between the two germline ends. Germline CDR1 is MGHRA and CDR2 is YSYEKL. The CDR3 is 16 residues long. Broader study findings: Read depth was anticipated to influence clonotype sharing among donors. Among a few donors, approximately 5.4% of naive CD4 clonotypes were found in common.

The sequenced material came from naive CD4+ T cells sorted from blood. Subset reported: CD45RA+ positively selected. This receptor was obtained from a man between 18 and 35 years old in good health. The chain has TRBV4-1 and TRBJ1-3; D is unresolved. The CDR3 spells CASSQVQVSSGNTIYF. For the CDR3, the DNA is TGCGCCAGCAGCCAAGTTCAAGTTAGCTCTGGAAACACCATATATTTT.